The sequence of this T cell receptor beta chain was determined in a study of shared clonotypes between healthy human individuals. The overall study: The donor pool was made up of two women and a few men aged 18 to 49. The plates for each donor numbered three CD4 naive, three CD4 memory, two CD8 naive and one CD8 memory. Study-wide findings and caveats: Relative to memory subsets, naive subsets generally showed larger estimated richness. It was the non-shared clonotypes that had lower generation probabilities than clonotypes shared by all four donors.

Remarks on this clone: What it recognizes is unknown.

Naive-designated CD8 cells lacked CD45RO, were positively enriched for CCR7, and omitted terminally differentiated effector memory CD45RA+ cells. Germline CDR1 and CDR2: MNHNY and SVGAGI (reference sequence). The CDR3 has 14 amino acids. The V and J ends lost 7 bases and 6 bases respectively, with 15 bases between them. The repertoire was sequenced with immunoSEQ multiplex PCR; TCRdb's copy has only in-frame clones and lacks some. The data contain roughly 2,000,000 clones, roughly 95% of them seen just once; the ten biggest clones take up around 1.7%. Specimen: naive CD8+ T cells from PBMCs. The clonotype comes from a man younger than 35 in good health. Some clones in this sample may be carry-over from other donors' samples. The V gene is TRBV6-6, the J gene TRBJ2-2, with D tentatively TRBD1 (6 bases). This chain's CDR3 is CASTPPGAAGELFF. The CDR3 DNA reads TGTGCCAGCACCCCTCCAGGGGCGGCCGGGGAGCTGTTTTTT.